The present entry profiles one TCR beta chain with its context. The sample belongs to a study of cytotoxic CD8 clonotypes in ibrutinib-treated CLL. Assay: immunoSEQ multiplex PCR; the TCRdb copy retains only in-frame clones and omits some. The table lists 330,000 or so clones, about 64% of them singletons, with just under 6.5% in the top ten. V was trimmed by 3 bases and J by 0 bases, leaving 9 bases between them. From germline, CDR1 is SQVTM and CDR2 ANQGSEA. This CDR3 is 14 amino acids long. The sequence was collected from a human donor with chronic lymphocytic leukemia. The starting material was PBMCs, obtained after 36 months of ibrutinib treatment. This chain uses TRBV29-1 with TRBJ2-1; D is possibly TRBD1 (6 bases). The CDR3 here is CSVDGQYSYNEQFF. CDR3 DNA: TGCAGCGTTGACGGACAGTACTCCTACAATGAGCAGTTCTTC.